This is a list of T cell receptor beta chains from one sample in a study of CD8+CD57+ T cells in acquired aplastic anemia. Using its own MiXCR run on the reads, TCRdb lists one record per CDR3 protein. The table shows about 220,000 distinct CDR3 sequences, with approximately 35% occurring only once. Input material: sorted CD4+, CD8+, or CD8+CD57+ T cells (not recorded which) from PBMCs. These receptors were collected from a human donor in good health, serving as a control. Both conserved end residues are part of each CDR3. A D gene is named only where the DNA matches it firmly. Not all rows give a size; the values are once, few, many and, for expanded clones, a class.

D	size	J	V	length	CDR3	DNA
.	many	TRBJ2-2	TRBV24-1	13	CATAKGVTGELFF	TGTGCCACCGCAAAGGGTGTGACCGGGGAGCTGTTTTTT
TRBD1	many	TRBJ1-3	TRBV19	14	CASRGQGSGNTIYF	TGTGCCAGCCGAGGACAGGGCTCTGGAAACACCATATATTTT
TRBD2	many	TRBJ2-3	TRBV14	16	CASSQGASGSGDTQYF	TGTGCCAGCAGCCAAGGGGCTAGCGGGAGTGGAGATACGCAGTATTTT
.	many	TRBJ2-7	TRBV19	15	CASSISRHGSYEQYF	TGTGCCAGTAGTATCTCCCGACACGGCTCCTACGAGCAGTACTTC
.	many	TRBJ2-1	TRBV9	14	CASSVGNLYNEQFF	TGTGCCAGCAGCGTAGGTAACCTCTACAATGAGCAGTTCTTC
TRBD1	.	TRBJ1-2	TRBV12-3/TRBV12-4	14	CASSADRAGDGYTF	TGTGCCAGCAGTGCCGACAGGGCGGGCGATGGCTACACCTTC
.	many	TRBJ2-3	TRBV7-8	13	CASSPSVQDTQYF	TGTGCCAGCAGCCCGTCCGTTCAGGATACGCAGTATTTT
.	once	TRBJ2-3	TRBV11-1	15	CASSLALRTGDTQYF	TGTGCCAGCAGCTTAGCACTTCGTACGGGGGATACGCAGTATTTT
.	.	TRBJ2-3	TRBV4-1	15	CASSQVVAGPDTQYF	TGTGCCAGCAGCCAAGTCGTGGCTGGCCCAGATACGCAGTATTTT
.	few	TRBJ2-1	TRBV28	13	CASRWGFEDEQFF	TGTGCCAGCCGATGGGGATTTGAGGATGAGCAGTTCTTC
.	.	TRBJ2-3	TRBV15	14	CATQRGQTTDTQYF	TGTGCCACCCAGAGGGGCCAGACTACAGATACGCAGTATTTT
TRBD1	many	TRBJ1-2	TRBV5-6	17	CASSLSEWGQGFPGYTF	TGTGCCAGCAGCTTGTCAGAGTGGGGACAGGGGTTCCCCGGCTACACCTTC
TRBD1	many	TRBJ1-1	TRBV12-3/TRBV12-4	12	CASSLGAGGAFF	TGTGCCAGCAGTTTAGGTGCAGGGGGGGCTTTCTTT
.	.	TRBJ2-1	TRBV18	13	CASSPIQYNEQFF	TGTGCCAGCTCACCAATACAATACAATGAGCAGTTCTTC
.	.	TRBJ2-2	TRBV5-1	15	CASTLPGGDTGELFF	TGCGCCAGCACCTTGCCAGGGGGGGACACCGGGGAGCTGTTTTTT
.	many	TRBJ1-5	TRBV24-1	12	CATSELGQPQHF	TGTGCCACCAGTGAACTCGGACAGCCCCAGCATTTT
TRBD2	.	TRBJ2-7	TRBV20-1	14	CSARDSRLAGEQYF	TGCAGTGCTAGAGATAGTCGACTAGCTGGCGAGCAGTACTTC
.	few	TRBJ2-4	TRBV29-1	14	CSVAPRLAKNIQYF	TGCAGCGTGGCACCTAGACTAGCCAAAAACATTCAGTACTTC
TRBD1	.	TRBJ2-1	TRBV11-1	16	CASSLVRDRTYNEQFF	TGTGCCAGCAGCTTAGTTAGGGACAGGACCTACAATGAGCAGTTCTTC
TRBD1	.	TRBJ2-7	TRBV15	17	CATSSTRQGVSSYEQYF	TGTGCCACCAGCTCGACTAGACAGGGGGTTAGCTCCTACGAGCAGTACTTC
.	.	TRBJ1-2	TRBV24-1	14	CATSDIQINYGYTF	TGTGCCACCAGTGATATACAGATTAACTATGGCTACACCTTC
.	many	TRBJ2-6	TRBV7-9	13	CASNQMGANVLTF	TGTGCCAGCAACCAGATGGGGGCCAACGTCCTGACTTTC
TRBD2	few	TRBJ2-3	TRBV15	13	CATSGVAGEAQYF	TGTGCCACCAGCGGCGTAGCGGGAGAGGCGCAGTATTTT
TRBD1	.	TRBJ2-3	TRBV2	15	CAGSEWTGSTDTQYF	TGTGCCGGCAGTGAATGGACAGGGAGCACAGATACGCAGTATTTT
TRBD1	.	TRBJ2-6	TRBV7-2	15	CASSLTGSGANVLTF	TGTGCCAGCAGCTTGACAGGGTCGGGGGCCAACGTCCTGACTTTC
.	few	TRBJ2-5	TRBV5-6	15	CASSWGARGQETQYF	TGTGCCAGCAGCTGGGGGGCCCGAGGGCAAGAGACCCAGTACTTC
TRBD1	many	TRBJ1-1	TRBV5-1	15	CASSLDKTGDTEAFF	TGCGCCAGCAGCTTGGATAAGACAGGGGACACTGAAGCTTTCTTT
.	many	TRBJ2-7	TRBV7-2	13	CASSLARALEQYF	TGTGCCAGCAGCTTAGCGAGGGCCCTCGAGCAGTACTTC
TRBD2	.	TRBJ2-3	TRBV20-1	14	CSASGRHRTDTQYF	TGCAGTGCTAGCGGGAGGCACAGGACAGATACGCAGTATTTT
TRBD1	many	TRBJ2-3	TRBV2	12	CASSAGGDTQYF	TGTGCCAGCAGTGCAGGGGGAGATACGCAGTATTTT
.	many	TRBJ1-2	TRBV29-1	12	CSVEQRTYGYTF	TGCAGCGTAGAGCAGCGTACCTATGGCTACACCTTC
.	.	TRBJ1-3	TRBV12-3/TRBV12-4	16	CASSRDRPLLGNTIYF	TGTGCCAGCAGTAGGGACCGGCCGCTGTTGGGAAACACCATATATTTT
.	.	TRBJ1-2	TRBV18	14	CASSRTNQNGGCTF	TGTGCCAGCTCAAGGACAAATCAAAACGGTGGCTGCACCTTC
.	many	TRBJ1-5	TRBV5-1	15	CASSIAGTLNQPQHF	TGCGCCAGCAGCATCGCTGGGACCTTGAATCAGCCCCAGCATTTT
.	many	TRBJ2-5	TRBV11-2	14	CASSLGGLQETQYF	TGTGCCAGCAGCTTAGGAGGGCTTCAAGAGACCCAGTACTTC
.	few	TRBJ1-2	TRBV19	15	CASSTGELVVPGYTF	TGTGCCAGTAGTACCGGCGAACTGGTAGTCCCTGGCTACACCTTC
.	many	TRBJ1-1	TRBV14	13	CASSKGVVSEAFF	TGTGCCAGCAGCAAAGGAGTGGTGTCTGAAGCTTTCTTT
.	.	TRBJ1-1	TRBV7-9	15	CASSFYGYGDTEAFF	TGTGCCAGCAGCTTTTACGGGTACGGGGACACTGAAGCTTTCTTT
TRBD2	.	TRBJ2-7	TRBV13	15	CASSSGLAGVVEQYF	TGTGCCAGCAGCTCCGGACTAGCGGGAGTTGTCGAGCAGTACTTC
.	many	TRBJ1-2	TRBV25-1	13	CASSESSFYGYTF	TGTGCCAGCAGTGAATCTTCATTCTATGGCTACACCTTC
TRBD1	.	TRBJ1-1	TRBV2	13	CASSGGTGTEAFF	TGTGCCAGCAGTGGAGGGACAGGGACTGAAGCTTTCTTT
.	.	TRBJ2-5	TRBV2	12	CASTFHLETQYF	TGTGCCAGCACCTTCCACCTGGAGACCCAGTACTTC
.	.	TRBJ1-1	TRBV12-3/TRBV12-4	14	CASSFLLRNTEAFF	TGTGCCAGCAGTTTCTTACTCAGGAACACTGAAGCTTTCTTT
.	.	TRBJ1-2	TRBV12-3/TRBV12-4	13	CASSLASIHGYTF	TGTGCCAGCAGTTTAGCCAGTATACATGGCTACACCTTC
.	few	TRBJ2-1	TRBV4-1	16	CASSQGGRGANNEQFF	TGCGCCAGCAGCCAAGGGGGGCGCGGAGCTAACAATGAGCAGTTCTTC
.	once	TRBJ2-3	TRBV7-3	13	CASSPNPTDTQYF	TGTGCCAGCAGCCCCAACCCAACAGATACGCAGTATTTT
.	once	TRBJ1-5	TRBV7-8	16	CASSFRVGGSNQPQHF	TGTGCCAGCAGCTTCAGAGTCGGGGGAAGCAATCAGCCCCAGCATTTT
TRBD1	many	TRBJ2-1	TRBV7-9	13	CASSLDRANEQFF	TGTGCCAGCAGCTTGGACAGGGCCAATGAGCAGTTCTTC